This TCR beta chain was identified during a study of T cells after yellow fever vaccination. As for this clonotype: Its antigen is as yet unknown.

Each CDR3 protein is one row after TCRdb ran MiXCR on the 5' RACE reads. This table has 500,000 to 700,000 distinct CDR3 sequences, less than 20% appearing once. General study findings and limits: Any FACS-sorted repertoire could hold abundant clonotypes that contaminate it from the bulk population. Researchers noted that a small share of clonotypes showed up in both CD4 and CD8 compartments.

The CDR3 is 13 amino acids. Between the trimmed V and J ends, which lost 6 bases and 8 bases, there was a span of 19 bases. Germline V gene lookup returns CDR1 DFQATT and CDR2 SNEGSKA (reference sequence). The sequencing used PBMCs, collected 15 days after the yellow fever booster vaccination. The clonotype was recovered from a man aged 25 to 40 who received the YFV17D yellow fever vaccine. The rearrangement links TRBV20-1 to TRBJ1-2; D is possibly TRBD1 (6 bases). CDR3 in amino acids: CSASGGGSRGYTF. The DNA for the CDR3 is TGCAGTGCCTCGGGGGGGGGCTCTCGGGGCTACACCTTC.